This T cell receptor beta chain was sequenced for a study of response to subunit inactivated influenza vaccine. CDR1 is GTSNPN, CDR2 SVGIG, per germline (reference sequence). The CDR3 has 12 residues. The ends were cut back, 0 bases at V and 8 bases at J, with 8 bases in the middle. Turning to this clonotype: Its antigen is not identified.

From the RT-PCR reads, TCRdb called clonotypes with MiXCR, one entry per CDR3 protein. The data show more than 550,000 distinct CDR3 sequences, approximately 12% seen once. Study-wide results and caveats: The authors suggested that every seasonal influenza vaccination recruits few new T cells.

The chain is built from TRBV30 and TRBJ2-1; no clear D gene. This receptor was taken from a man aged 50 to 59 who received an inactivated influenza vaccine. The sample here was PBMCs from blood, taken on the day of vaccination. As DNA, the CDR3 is TGTGCCTGGAGTGTAGATTACGATGAGCAGTTCTTC. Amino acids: CAWSVDYDEQFF.